Sequencing of this T cell receptor beta chain was carried out in a study of cytomegalovirus exposure and HLA in healthy donors. Study-level findings and limits: Three chains linked to CMV were shown in vitro to be specific for CMV antigens.

As for this clone: The antigen remains undetermined.

The study ran its PCR with 60 Vbeta and 13 Jbeta primers. The table came from immunoSEQ multiplex PCR; TCRdb's copy has only in-frame clones and leaves some out. This table holds 180,000 or so clones, roughly 79% found once. The CDR3 has 13 residues. Germline-derived CDR1 and CDR2 are MNHEY and SVGAGI. V lost 7 bases to trimming and J lost 6 bases, with 16 bases between them. The gene calls are TRBV6-5 and TRBJ2-7, with a weak D call TRBD2 (6 bases). This TCR came from a man in his forties or fifties in good health and CMV-seropositive. Sequences were obtained from PBMCs. CDR3 DNA sequence: TGTGCCAGCAAATTACCCGGGGGAGGCGAGCAGTACTTC. It codes for CASKLPGGGEQYF.